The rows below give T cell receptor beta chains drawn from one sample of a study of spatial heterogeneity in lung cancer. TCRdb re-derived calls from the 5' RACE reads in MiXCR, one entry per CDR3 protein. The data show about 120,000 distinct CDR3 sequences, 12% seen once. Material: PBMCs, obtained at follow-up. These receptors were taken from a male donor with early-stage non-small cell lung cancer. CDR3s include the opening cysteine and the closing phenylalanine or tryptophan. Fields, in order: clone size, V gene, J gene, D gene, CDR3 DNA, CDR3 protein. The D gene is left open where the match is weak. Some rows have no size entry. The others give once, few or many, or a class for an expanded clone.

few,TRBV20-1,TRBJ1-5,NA,TGCAGTATAAGTAGTCTCTCTAGCAATCAGCCCCAGCATTTT,CSISSLSSNQPQHF
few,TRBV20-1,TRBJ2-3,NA,TGCAGGACAGACTCGGGGACACGGGGGTATTTT,CRTDSGTRGYF
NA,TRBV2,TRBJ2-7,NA,TGTGCCAGCAGTGAAGGTTTCGAGCAGTACTTC,CASSEGFEQYF
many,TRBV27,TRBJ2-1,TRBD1,TGTGCCAGCAGTTTCCCCGGACAGGGAAGGGGTGAGCAGTTCTTC,CASSFPGQGRGEQFF
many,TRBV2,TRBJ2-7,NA,TGTGCCAGCAGTGAATCTGGGGGCTCCTACGAGCAGTACTTC,CASSESGGSYEQYF
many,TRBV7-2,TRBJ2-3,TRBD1,TGTGCCAGCAGCGCCTGGACAGGAGCCACAGATACGCAGTATTTT,CASSAWTGATDTQYF
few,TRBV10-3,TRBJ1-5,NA,TGTGCCATCAGTGTGGCGGATAGCAATCAGCCCCAGCATTTT,CAISVADSNQPQHF
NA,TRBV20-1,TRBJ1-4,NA,TGCAGTGCAACCGGAGAGACAACTAATGAAAAACTGTTTTTT,CSATGETTNEKLFF
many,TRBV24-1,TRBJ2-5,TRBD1,TGTGCCACCAGTGCCCCCGGCGGGACAGGGGGAGAGACCCAGTACTTC,CATSAPGGTGGETQYF
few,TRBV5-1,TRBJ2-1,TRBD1,TGCGCCAGCAGACCGACAGGGGGCGGGAAACATGATGAGCAGTTCTTC,CASRPTGGGKHDEQFF
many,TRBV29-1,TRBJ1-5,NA,TGCAGCCCCAAGGGGGTCAGGGTTCACCATCAGCCCCAGCATTTT,CSPKGVRVHHQPQHF
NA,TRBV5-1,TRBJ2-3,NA,TGCGCCAGCAGCGGTCAGGGTCAGGGCACAGATACGCAGTATTTT,CASSGQGQGTDTQYF
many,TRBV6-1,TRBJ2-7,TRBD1,TGTGCCAGCAGTGAAGCGACAGGGGGGTACTACGAGCAGTACTTC,CASSEATGGYYEQYF
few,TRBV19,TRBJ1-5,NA,TGTGCCAGTAGTATCAAGGGGAGATTCAATCAGCCCCAGCATTTT,CASSIKGRFNQPQHF
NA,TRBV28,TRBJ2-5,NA,TGTGCCAGCAGCGATACAGGGACCAACAAAGAGACCCAGTACTTC,CASSDTGTNKETQYF